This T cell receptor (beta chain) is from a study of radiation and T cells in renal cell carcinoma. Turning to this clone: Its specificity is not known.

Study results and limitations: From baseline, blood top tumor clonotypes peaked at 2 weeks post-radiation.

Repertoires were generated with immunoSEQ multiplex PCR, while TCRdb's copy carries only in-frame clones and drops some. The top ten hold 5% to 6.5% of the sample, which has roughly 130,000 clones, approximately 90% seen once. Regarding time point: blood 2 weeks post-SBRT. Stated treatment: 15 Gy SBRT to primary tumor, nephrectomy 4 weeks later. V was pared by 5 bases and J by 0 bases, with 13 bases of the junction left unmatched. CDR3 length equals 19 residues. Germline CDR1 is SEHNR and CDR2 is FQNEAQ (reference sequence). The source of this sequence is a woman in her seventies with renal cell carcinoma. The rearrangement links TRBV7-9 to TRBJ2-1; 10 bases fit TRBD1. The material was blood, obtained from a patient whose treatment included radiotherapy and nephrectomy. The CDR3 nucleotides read TGTGCCAGCAGCCAACCCGGGACAGGGGCCCCGAGCTCCTACAATGAGCAGTTCTTC. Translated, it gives CASSQPGTGAPSSYNEQFF.